This T cell receptor (beta chain) stems from a study of shared clonotypes between healthy human individuals. The CDR3 has 13 residues. The germline V gene has CDR1 SGDLS and CDR2 YYNGEE. V shed 6 bases and J shed 4 bases, with 11 bases lying between them. Method: immunoSEQ multiplex PCR; TCRdb's copy keeps in-frame clones and lacks some. The profile shows some 1.5 million clones, roughly 98% of them singletons. The TCR sequence derives from a man younger than 45 in good health. Source material: naive CD4+ T cells sorted from blood. Subset of the sample: CD45RA+ positively selected. This rearrangement joins TRBV9 to TRBJ1-3, with a weak D call TRBD1 (5 bases). The DNA of the CDR3 is TGTGCCAGCACCGAGACAGAAGGAAACACCATATATTTT. It encodes CASTETEGNTIYF.